This passage covers 8 T cell receptor beta chains from one sample sequenced in a study of blood T cell repertoires in COVID-19. Measured with immunoSEQ multiplex PCR; TCRdb has only the in-frame clones, and not every one. The sample carries hundreds of thousands of clones, more than 80% recorded once. Sequencing was done on a sample of PBMCs or T cells enriched from blood (not recorded which). These TCRs come from a man aged 25 to 40 who had recovered from COVID-19.

This rearrangement joins TRBV7-2 to TRBJ2-7; D is perhaps TRBD1 (5 bases). The germline V gene encodes CDR1 SGHTA and CDR2 FQGNSA. This CDR3 has 13 amino acids. Trimming took off 5 bases at V and 4 bases at J, with 12 bases between the two ends. The CDR3 spells CASSRNQGYEQYF. CDR3 sequence (DNA): TGTGCCAGCAGCAGAAATCAGGGATACGAGCAGTACTTC.

This rearrangement joins TRBV10-3 to TRBJ1-6; D is undetermined. V lost 4 bases and J 14 bases, leaving 21 bases between the germline ends. Germline assignment: CDR1 ENHRY and CDR2 SYGVKD. The CDR3 covers 15 residues. CDR3 amino acids: CAISATTGNNYALHF. The CDR3 DNA sequence: TGTGCCATCAGTGCCACGACTGGCAATAATTACGCCCTCCACTTT.

This chain links TRBV5-8 with TRBJ2-7, with 12 bases fitting TRBD1. V was pared by 0 bases and J by 5 bases, with 3 bases of the junction left unmatched. Germline CDR1 SGHTS, CDR2 YDEGEE. There are 15 residues in the CDR3. The CDR3 region has the DNA TGTGCCAGCAGCTTGGCCGGGACAGGGGGCCACGAGCAGTACTTC. Protein sequence: CASSLAGTGGHEQYF.

The rearrangement links TRBV11-2 to TRBJ2-1; 13 positions agree with TRBD2. Germline loops: CDR1 SGHAT, CDR2 FQNNGV. The CDR3 is 15 residues long. V lost 5 bases and J lost 4; bases outside the gene matches: 2. DNA for the CDR3: TGTGCCAGCAGCAAACTAGCGGGAGGGTACAATGAGCAGTTCTTC. Protein product: CASSKLAGGYNEQFF.

This clone was counted a single time. At one of its ends the junction is not consistent with the germline gene, which may arise from a read error. V usage is TRBV5-3 and J usage is TRBJ1-1, with TRBD1 matching over 8 bases. TRBV5-3 counts as an open reading frame of uncertain function. The CDR3 runs to 14 residues. This CDR3 reads CVRSLGQGNTEAFF. The DNA for the CDR3 is TGTGTCAGAAGCCTAGGACAGGGTAACACTGAAGCTTTCTTT.

The rearrangement joins TRBV9 to TRBJ2-1; no clear D gene. Looked up from germline, CDR1 is SGDLS and CDR2 is YYNGEE. Trimming left V 3 bases short and J 9 bases short, with 10 bases between. This CDR3 has 12 residues. CDR3 coding DNA: TGTGCCAGCAGCGCAGATTTTGGTGAGCAGTTCTTC. Encoded protein: CASSADFGEQFF. The variable domain in full, completed from reference TRBV9 and TRBJ2-1, reads DSGVTQTPKHLITATGQRVTLRCSPRSGDLSVYWYQQSLDQGLQFLIQYYNGEERAKGNILERFSAQQFPDLHSELNLSSLELGDSALYFCASSADFGEQFFGPGTRLTVL.

The V and J genes are TRBV25-1 and TRBJ2-7, with 9 bases lining up with TRBD1. Germline CDR1 MGHDK, CDR2 SYGVNS. V gave up 2 bases and J gave up 5 bases; unmatched junction bases: 4. The CDR3 is 14 amino acids. The CDR3 DNA is TGTGCCAGCAGTGAAGACAGGGGGGTCGACGAGCAGTACTTC. Protein product: CASSEDRGVDEQYF.

The chain recombines TRBV5-1 with TRBJ2-1; TRBD1 might be the D (5 bases). Germline V CDR1 and CDR2: SGHRS, YFSETQ. Between the trimmed V and J ends, which lost 4 bases and 13 bases, there was a span of 15 bases. The CDR3 covers 12 residues. CDR3 in amino acids: CASSMETAIQFF. In nucleotides, the CDR3 is TGCGCCAGCAGCATGGAGACAGCTATTCAGTTCTTC.